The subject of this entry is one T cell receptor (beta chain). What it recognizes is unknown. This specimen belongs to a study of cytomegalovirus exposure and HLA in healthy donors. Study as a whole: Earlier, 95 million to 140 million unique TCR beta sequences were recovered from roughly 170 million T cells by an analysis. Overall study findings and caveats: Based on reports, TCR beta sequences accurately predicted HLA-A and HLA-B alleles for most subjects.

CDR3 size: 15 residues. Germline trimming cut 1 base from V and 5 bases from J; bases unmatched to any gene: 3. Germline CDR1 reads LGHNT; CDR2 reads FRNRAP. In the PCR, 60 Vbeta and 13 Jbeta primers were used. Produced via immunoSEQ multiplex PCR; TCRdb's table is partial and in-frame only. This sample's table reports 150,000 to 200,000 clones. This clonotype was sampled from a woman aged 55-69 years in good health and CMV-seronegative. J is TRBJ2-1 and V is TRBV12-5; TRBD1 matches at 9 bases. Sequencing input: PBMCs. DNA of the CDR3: TGTGCTAGTGGTTTGGGACAGGGGGGGAACAATGAGCAGTTCTTC. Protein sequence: CASGLGQGGNNEQFF.